These 6 T cell receptor beta chains were sequenced from one sample in a study of cytomegalovirus exposure and HLA in healthy donors. The PCR made use of 60 Vbeta and 13 Jbeta primers. Produced via immunoSEQ multiplex PCR; TCRdb's table is partial and in-frame only. The data contain roughly 150,000 clones, about 85% of them singletons. Specimen: PBMCs. These receptor sequences come from a man between 50 and 59 years old in good health and CMV-seropositive.

The chain links TRBV7-8 to TRBJ2-7; D ambiguous. The CDR3 is 14 amino acids. V shed 1 base and J shed 0 bases, with 7 bases lying between them. Germline V gene data show CDR1 as SGHVS and CDR2 as FQNEAQ. The CDR3 DNA follows: TGTGCCAGCAGCTTAGAACAGAGCTCCTACGAGCAGTACTTC. It is translated as CASSLEQSSYEQYF.

The table lists this clone with a few counts. The sample has other DNA sequences that encode this CDR3 too. V and J are TRBV5-1 and TRBJ2-5; 11 bases line up with TRBD1. The CDR3 totals 15 residues. With V trimmed by 0 bases and J by 5 bases, 3 bases remained unmatched. Germline assignment: CDR1 SGHRS and CDR2 YFSETQ. CDR3 amino acids: CASSLAGTGGETQYF. Written as DNA, the CDR3 is TGCGCCAGCAGCTTGGCGGGGACAGGGGGGGAGACCCAGTACTTC.

In its sample, this clone was seen a few times. The chain employs TRBV9 and TRBJ2-7, with TRBD2 as a possible D gene (5 bases). This CDR3 region has 14 residues. Trimming cost V 0 bases and J 6 bases, with 13 bases left between them. Germline-derived CDR1 and CDR2 are SGDLS and YYNGEE. CDR3 protein: CASSVGPGLVEQYF. The CDR3 DNA is TGTGCCAGCAGCGTAGGACCGGGGTTAGTCGAGCAGTACTTC.

The chain uses TRBV12-5 and TRBJ2-5, with D tentatively TRBD1 (6 bases). The DNA matches TRBJ2-7 better at its end, which makes the J call doubtful. The CDR3 covers 16 residues. Looked up from germline, CDR1 is LGHNT and CDR2 is FRNRAP. CDR3 sequence reads: CASGAETGSGSYEQYF. CDR3 DNA: TGTGCTAGTGGTGCCGAAACAGGGTCCGGCTCCTACGAGCAGTACTTC.

The V and J genes are TRBV5-6 and TRBJ2-7; a possible D gene is TRBD2 (6 bases). Between the trimmed V and J ends, which lost 0 bases and 9 bases, there was a span of 10 bases. Germline CDR1 SGHDT, CDR2 YYEEEE. This CDR3 is 12 amino acids long. In nucleotides, the CDR3 is TGTGCCAGCAGCTTGGGGACTACGAGGCAGTACTTC. As protein: CASSLGTTRQYF.

The gene calls are TRBV29-1 and TRBJ2-1; 7 bases are a match to TRBD2. The CDR3 spans 11 residues. Per the germline V gene, CDR1 is SQVTM and CDR2 is ANQGSEA. V dropped 7 bases and J dropped 10; count of bases not matched to a gene: 7. CDR3 DNA: TGCAGCGCCACTAGCGCTAGGGAGCAGTTCTTC. Translated, it gives CSATSAREQFF.